This passage covers 10 T cell receptor beta chains from one sample sequenced in a study of T cell responses to AZD1222 COVID-19 vaccine. Only in-frame clones appear in the TCRdb table, and some are missing; sequencing was by immunoSEQ multiplex PCR. The sample yields around 180,000 clones, 90% seen once. The sequences come from peripheral blood, collected on day 0 of AZD1222 vaccination. The receptors shown here come from an adult in good health.

In its sample, this clone was seen a few times. The genes are TRBV18 and TRBJ2-3, with 10 bases identical to TRBD2. Per the germline V gene, CDR1 is KGHSH and CDR2 is LQKENI. The CDR3 contains 17 residues. The V gene end was trimmed by 4 bases and the J gene end by 1 base; junction bases not matched to a gene: 8. In DNA, the CDR3 is TGTGCCAGCTCACAACTAGCGGGGTCTAGGCGCACAGATACGCAGTATTTT. Protein: CASSQLAGSRRTDTQYF.

The rearrangement uses TRBV9 and TRBJ2-2; D is unresolved. The CDR3 is made up of 13 amino acids. Germline V gene lookup returns CDR1 SGDLS and CDR2 YYNGEE. V lost 4 bases, J lost 4 bases, and 8 bases lay in between. The CDR3 DNA follows: TGTGCCAGCAGCCCCCCCCGCACCGGGGAGCTGTTTTTT. Protein sequence: CASSPPRTGELFF.

The chain employs TRBV2 and TRBJ1-1; D perhaps matches TRBD1 (5 bases). Germline CDR1 SNHLY, CDR2 FYNNEI. The CDR3 sequence is 13 residues long. V was shortened by 1 base and J by 4 bases, with 7 bases between the two germline ends. In DNA form, the CDR3 reads TGTGCCAGCAGTGAAGAGGGGTCCACTGAAGCTTTCTTT. Protein sequence: CASSEEGSTEAFF.

V and J are TRBV19 and TRBJ1-2; no clear D gene. CDR1 is LNHDA and CDR2 is SQIVND in the germline V gene (reference sequence). The CDR3 spans 15 residues. V was shortened by 3 bases and J by 7 bases, with 18 bases between the two germline ends. The CDR3 reads CASSISRGQTPGYTF. The CDR3 DNA follows: TGTGCCAGTAGTATCTCTCGTGGGCAGACTCCTGGCTACACCTTC. The full variable domain, completed using reference TRBV19 and TRBJ1-2, is DGGITQSPKYLFRKEGQNVTLSCEQNLNHDAMYWYRQDPGQGLRLIYYSQIVNDFQKGDIAEGYSVSREKKESFPLTVTSAQKNPTAFYLCASSISRGQTPGYTFGSGTRLTVV.

The chain carries TRBV10-3 and TRBJ1-6; 8 bases align to TRBD1. Per the germline V gene, CDR1 is ENHRY and CDR2 is SYGVKD. J was trimmed by 7 bases and V by 5 bases; bases with no gene match: 4. This CDR3 spans 14 amino acids. The CDR3: CAISQGAKNSPLHF. The CDR3 nucleotides read TGTGCCATCAGTCAGGGGGCCAAGAATTCACCCCTCCACTTT.

The table lists this clone with a count of one. The chain recombines TRBV3-1 (or the pseudogene TRBV3-2) with TRBJ2-3; D is perhaps TRBD1 (6 bases). V dropped 5 bases and J dropped 3 bases, with 12 bases sitting between them. The CDR3 consists of 14 residues. CDR1 and CDR2 (germline): LGHDT, YNNKEL (reference sequence). In DNA form, the CDR3 reads TGTGCCAGCAGCTTCCAGGGGATTACAGATACGCAGTATTTT. Its protein is CASSFQGITDTQYF.

V is TRBV11-3 and J is TRBJ2-3; D not certain. Trimming left V 5 bases short and J 6 bases short, with 9 bases between. This CDR3 comprises 12 residues. Per the germline V gene, CDR1 is SGHNT and CDR2 is YENEEA. CDR3 DNA sequence: TGTGCCAGCAGCCACTATAAGGATACGCAGTATTTT. Protein: CASSHYKDTQYF.

CDR3 in DNA: TGTGCCAGCCTTAAAGGAAGTTTCCCGAACACCATATATTTT. Translating gives CASLKGSFPNTIYF. The V call is TRBV6-5, the J call TRBJ1-3; D is uncertain. This CDR3 is 14 amino acids long. V was clipped by 8 bases and J by 7 bases, with 18 bases between them. Germline V CDR1 and CDR2: MNHEY, SVGAGI.

The CDR3 loop reads CATSRDGAGGTEAFF. CDR3 coding DNA: TGTGCCACCAGCAGAGACGGGGCAGGGGGAACTGAAGCTTTCTTT. The chain carries TRBV15 and TRBJ1-1, with 7 nucleotides matching TRBD1. The CDR3 spans 15 residues. Germline V gene sequence: CDR1 LNHNV, CDR2 YYDKDF (reference sequence). The J segment lost 5 bases and the V segment lost 0 bases, leaving 6 bases of the junction unmatched.

The chain is built from TRBV3-1 (or the pseudogene TRBV3-2) and TRBJ1-2; perhaps TRBD1 as D (6 bases). The V and J ends lost 1 base and 8 bases respectively, with 14 bases between them. This CDR3 is built from 14 residues. Germline V gene lookup returns CDR1 LGHDT and CDR2 YNNKEL (reference sequence). This chain's CDR3 is CASSQAHRETGYTF. The CDR3 DNA is TGTGCCAGCAGCCAAGCGCACAGGGAAACAGGCTACACCTTC.